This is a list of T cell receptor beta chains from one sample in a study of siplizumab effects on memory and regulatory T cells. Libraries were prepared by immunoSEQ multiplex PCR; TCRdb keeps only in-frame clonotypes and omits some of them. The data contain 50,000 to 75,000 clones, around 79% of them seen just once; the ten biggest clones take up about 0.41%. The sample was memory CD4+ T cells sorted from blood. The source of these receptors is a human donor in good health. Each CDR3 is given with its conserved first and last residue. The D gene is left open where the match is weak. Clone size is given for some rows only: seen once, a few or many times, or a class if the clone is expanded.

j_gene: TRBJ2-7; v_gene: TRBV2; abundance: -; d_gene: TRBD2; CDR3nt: TGTGCCAGCAGTGATAGCGGGGGGAGTTACGAGCAGTACTTC; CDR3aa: CASSDSGGSYEQYF
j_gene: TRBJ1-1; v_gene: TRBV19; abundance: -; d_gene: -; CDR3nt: TGTGCCAGTAGTCCCGCGGACACTGAAGCTTTCTTT; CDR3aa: CASSPADTEAFF
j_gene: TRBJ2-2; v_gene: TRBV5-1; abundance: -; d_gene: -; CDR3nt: TGCGCCAGCAGCTTGGTTGTACCCTCGAACACCGGGGAGCTGTTTTTT; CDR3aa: CASSLVVPSNTGELFF
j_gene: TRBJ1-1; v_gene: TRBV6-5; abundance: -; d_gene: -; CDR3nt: TGTGCCAGCAGTTCCTCATACACTGAAGCTTTCTTT; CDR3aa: CASSSSYTEAFF
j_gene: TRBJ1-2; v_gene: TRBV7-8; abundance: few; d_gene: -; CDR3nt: TGTGCCAGCAGCTTAAAACAATCGGGACCGAGCAATTTTAACTATGGCTACACCTTC; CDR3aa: CASSLKQSGPSNFNYGYTF
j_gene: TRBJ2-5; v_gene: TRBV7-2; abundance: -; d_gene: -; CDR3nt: TGTGCCAGCAGCTTAGGCAGCCAAGAGACCCAGTACTTC; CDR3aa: CASSLGSQETQYF
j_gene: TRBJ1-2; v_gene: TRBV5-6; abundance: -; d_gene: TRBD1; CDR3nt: TGTGCCAGCAGCTCCGGACAGGGGGCCCCATATGGCTACACCTTC; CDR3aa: CASSSGQGAPYGYTF
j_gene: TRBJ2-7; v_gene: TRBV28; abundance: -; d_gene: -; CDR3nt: TGTGCCAGCAGTCTAGGCGGTGGGGGTAGCACCTACGAGCAGTACTTC; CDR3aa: CASSLGGGGSTYEQYF
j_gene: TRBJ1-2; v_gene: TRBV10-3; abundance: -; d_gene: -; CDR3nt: TGTGCCATCTTCGGTCAAGCCTATGGCTACACCTTC; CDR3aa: CAIFGQAYGYTF
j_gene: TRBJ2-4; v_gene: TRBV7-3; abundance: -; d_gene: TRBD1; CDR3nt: TGTGCCAGCAGCTCAGATGGGACAGGCAAAAACATTCAGTACTTC; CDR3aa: CASSSDGTGKNIQYF
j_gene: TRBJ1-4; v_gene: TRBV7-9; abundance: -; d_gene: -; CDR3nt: TGTGCCAGCAGCTTACAAACCCTCCATGGTGGTAATGAAAAACTGTTTTTT; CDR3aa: CASSLQTLHGGNEKLFF
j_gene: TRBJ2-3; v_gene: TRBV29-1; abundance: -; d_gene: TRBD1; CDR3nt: TGCAGCTTTGGACAGGGGTACGGCACAGATACGCAGTATTTT; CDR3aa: CSFGQGYGTDTQYF
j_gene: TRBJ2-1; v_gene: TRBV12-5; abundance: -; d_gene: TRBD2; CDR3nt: TGTGCTAGTGGTTTGTATCCAGCGGGGGGGCGCAGTGAGCAGTTCTTC; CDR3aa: CASGLYPAGGRSEQFF
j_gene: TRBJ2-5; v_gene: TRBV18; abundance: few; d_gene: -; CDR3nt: TGTGCCAGCTCACCACCGGGGCAATGGGAGACCCAGTACTTC; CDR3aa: CASSPPGQWETQYF
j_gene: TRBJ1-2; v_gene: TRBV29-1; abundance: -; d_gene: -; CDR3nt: TGCAGCGTTGTGGGCAGAGGGCTCGACTATGGCTACACCTTC; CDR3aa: CSVVGRGLDYGYTF
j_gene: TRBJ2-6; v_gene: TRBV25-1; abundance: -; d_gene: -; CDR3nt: TGTGCCAGCAGTGCGTCCGGGGCGCTCGGGGCCAACGTCCTGACTTTC; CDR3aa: CASSASGALGANVLTF
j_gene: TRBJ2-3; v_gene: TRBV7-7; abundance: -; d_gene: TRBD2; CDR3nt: TGTGCCAGCAGCCCCCAAGCGGGGGGGACAGATACGCAGTATTTT; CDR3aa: CASSPQAGGTDTQYF
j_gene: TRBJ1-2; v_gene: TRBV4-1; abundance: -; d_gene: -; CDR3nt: TGCGCCAGCAGCCAAGGCGGGGGTTTTGGCTACACCTTC; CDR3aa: CASSQGGGFGYTF
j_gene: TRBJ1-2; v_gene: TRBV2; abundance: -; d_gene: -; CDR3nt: TGTGCCAGCAGTGAATGGGTTGGCTACACCTTC; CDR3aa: CASSEWVGYTF
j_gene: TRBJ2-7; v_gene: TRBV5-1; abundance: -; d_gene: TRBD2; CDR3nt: TGCGCCAGCAGCCCGGGACTAGCGGGGGCTCTAGGTGGTTACGAGCAGTACTTC; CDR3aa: CASSPGLAGALGGYEQYF
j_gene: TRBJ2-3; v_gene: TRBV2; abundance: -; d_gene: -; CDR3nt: TGTGCCAGCAGTGAACTGCTGCACGACGGTATGAGTCGCGCCGATACGCAGTATTTT; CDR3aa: CASSELLHDGMSRADTQYF
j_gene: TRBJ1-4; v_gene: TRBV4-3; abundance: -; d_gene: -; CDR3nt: TGCGCCAGCAGCCAAGACCTCCCGACAGGCGGGTCGACTAATGAAAAACTGTTTTTT; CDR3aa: CASSQDLPTGGSTNEKLFF
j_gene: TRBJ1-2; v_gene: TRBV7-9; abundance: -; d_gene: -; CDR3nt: TGTGCCAGCAGCCCCGCGATGGGAGATGGTGGCTACACCTTC; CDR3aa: CASSPAMGDGGYTF
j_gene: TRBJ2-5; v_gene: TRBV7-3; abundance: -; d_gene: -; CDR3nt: TGTGCCAGCAGCTTAGTGGGTCACAACCAAGAGACCCAGTACTTC; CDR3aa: CASSLVGHNQETQYF
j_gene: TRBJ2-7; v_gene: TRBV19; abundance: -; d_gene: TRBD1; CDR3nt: TGTGCCAGTAGCGGGACAGGGGTGGGCGAGCAGTACTTC; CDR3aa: CASSGTGVGEQYF
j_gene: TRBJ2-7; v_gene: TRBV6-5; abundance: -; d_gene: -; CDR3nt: TGTGCCAGCAGACTTTGGACAGATGACGAGCAGTACTTC; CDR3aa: CASRLWTDDEQYF
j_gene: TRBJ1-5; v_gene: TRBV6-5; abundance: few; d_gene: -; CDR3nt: TGTGCCAGCAGTTACTACAGACAGCCCCAGCATTTT; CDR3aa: CASSYYRQPQHF
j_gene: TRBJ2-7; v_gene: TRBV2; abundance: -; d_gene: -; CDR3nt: TGTGCCAGCAGGGACAGTGACTACGAGCAGTACTTC; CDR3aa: CASRDSDYEQYF
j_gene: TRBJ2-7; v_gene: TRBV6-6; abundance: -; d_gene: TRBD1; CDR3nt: TGTGCCAGCAGTTACTCGGGACAGGGTTTCTACGAGCAGTACTTC; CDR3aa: CASSYSGQGFYEQYF